This T cell receptor (beta chain) was recorded in a study of control samples from healthy donors and cancer patients. Sequenced by immunoSEQ multiplex PCR; TCRdb stores in-frame clones only, minus some. Of 200,000 to 250,000 clones listed, about 95% were seen once; the top ten hold about 1.6%. The junction had 5 bases not matched to a gene; V was cut back by 2 bases and J by 6 bases. Germline assignment: CDR1 MDHEN and CDR2 SYDVKM. The CDR3 covers 15 residues. The chain recombines TRBV28 with TRBJ2-1; TRBD2 agrees at 9 bases. The sample comprised blood. This receptor was taken from a man in his fifties or sixties in good health. The CDR3 region is CASSLAGGPGNEQFF. DNA for the CDR3: TGTGCCAGCAGTTTAGCGGGGGGGCCGGGCAATGAGCAGTTCTTC. The complete variable domain, with remaining parts taken from reference TRBV28 and TRBJ2-1, reads DVKVTQSSRYLVKRTGEKVFLECVQDMDHENMFWYRQDPGLGLRLIYFSYDVKMKEKGDIPEGYSVSREKKERFSLILESASTNQTSMYLCASSLAGGPGNEQFFGPGTRLTVL.